These T cell receptor beta chains were read from a single sample in a study of human T cells and chemical hapten exposure. TCRdb recomputed calls from the RACE reads with MiXCR, one row per CDR3 protein. The table lists 80,000 to 100,000 distinct CDR3 sequences, about a tenth of them singletons, with about 4% in the top ten. The sample in question was whole blood, obtained in connection with sensitization to the hapten diphenylcyclopropenone (DPC). These receptor sequences come from a woman aged 45-65 years with alopecia areata. Some clones in this sample may be carry-over from other donors' samples. CDR3s leave out the opening cysteine and the closing phenylalanine or tryptophan.

TRBJ2-1,TRBV7-2,ASSLLAGNEQF
TRBJ2-1,TRBV7-9,ASNPIGLAAYNEQF
TRBJ2-5,TRBV10-3,ATSGGGYQETQY
TRBJ1-1,TRBV5-1,ASSYGTLNTEAF
TRBJ2-2,TRBV7-6,ASSSTGVTGELF
TRBJ2-1,TRBV7-9,ASSPTWGNEQF
TRBJ1-1,TRBV14,ASSQDRVKGTEAF
TRBJ2-1,TRBV7-2,ASRFPPKYEQF
TRBJ2-7,TRBV11-2,ASSLRLLGEQY
TRBJ2-7,TRBV20-1,SARESFSYEQY
TRBJ2-2,TRBV9,ASSPLAVNTGELF
TRBJ2-1,TRBV10-1,ASSFGGDNEQF
TRBJ2-3,TRBV7-9,ASSLVGTDTDTQY
TRBJ1-5,TRBV29-1,SVAGTDQPQH
TRBJ2-7,TRBV25-1,ASSRLAGDEQY
TRBJ2-1,TRBV2,ASRDPSPYNEQF
TRBJ2-2,TRBV5-1,ASSSGTVNTGELF
TRBJ2-2,TRBV2,ASRRIAGGGGELF
TRBJ2-7,TRBV5-5,ASSLGLALSYEQY
TRBJ1-2,TRBV12-3/TRBV12-4,ASSPLQGASGYT
TRBJ1-1,TRBV29-1,SVGLGSTEAF
TRBJ2-2,TRBV12-3/TRBV12-4,ASGSQGGLVTGELF
TRBJ1-1,TRBV7-9,ASSFRTGGARDTEAF
TRBJ2-2,TRBV5-1,ASSLEGGMSTGELF
TRBJ2-4,TRBV12-2,ASRFLCNKTGLAKNIQY
TRBJ1-5,TRBV7-9,ASSPFPGPNQPQH
TRBJ2-5,TRBV28,ASSLSRPGQETQY
TRBJ2-5,TRBV20-1,SARAPGGRTETQY
TRBJ1-2,TRBV5-1,ASSLDVHREAGYT
TRBJ2-1,TRBV29-1,SVGTSGSSYNEQF
TRBJ2-1,TRBV21-1,ASSKDRLAGTNEQF
TRBJ2-2,TRBV29-1,SVTGRDNTGELF
TRBJ2-7,TRBV11-2,ASSSGLAGGREQY
TRBJ2-2,TRBV7-8,ASLALSRNTGELF
TRBJ1-3,TRBV7-9,ASSPGGLGNTIY
TRBJ2-7,TRBV7-9,ASSRAGQGYYEQY
TRBJ1-1,TRBV6-2/TRBV6-3,ASSSAGTVNTEAF
TRBJ2-1,TRBV18,ASSPGTSGSGYEQF
TRBJ1-6,TRBV7-2,ASSLGGISPLH
TRBJ2-7,TRBV29-1,SVQTGSYEQY
TRBJ2-1,TRBV14,ASREGGASRHNEQF
TRBJ2-5,TRBV27,ASSSAGGLQETQY
TRBJ2-1,TRBV11-3,ASSLAGTTREQF
TRBJ2-2,TRBV20-1,SKTTRTGELF
TRBJ1-5,TRBV29-1,SVAGAGGGNQPQH
TRBJ2-1,TRBV19,ASSILTRGSYNEQF
TRBJ2-1,TRBV20-1,SARLFRGLSNEQF
TRBJ2-3,TRBV29-1,SGITGNTDTQY
TRBJ1-1,TRBV7-6,ASSLVWERRAEAF
TRBJ2-6,TRBV27,ASSPINSGANVLT
TRBJ2-4,TRBV18,ASSPRQGSQNIQY
TRBJ2-7,TRBV27,ASSLYGGSHEQY
TRBJ2-7,TRBV5-1,ASSFGQSSNEQY
TRBJ1-5,TRBV3-1,ASSQGGSRQPQH
TRBJ2-1,TRBV29-1,SVEGRPSGHSYNEQF
TRBJ1-1,TRBV6-1,ASSGRGGLAEAF
TRBJ2-5,TRBV5-1,ASSLDGRPRETQY
TRBJ2-3,TRBV7-2,ASSSGHSSTDTQY
TRBJ2-5,TRBV7-2,ASSLIGGLAGQETQY